This T cell receptor (beta chain) was identified in a study of spatial heterogeneity in lung cancer. Germline V gives CDR1 SGHDN, CDR2 FVKESK. V lost 1 base, J lost 1 base, and 8 bases lay in between. The CDR3 has 16 residues. Unique molecular identifiers tagged every individual TCR cDNA molecule. TCRdb reprocessed the 5' RACE reads with MiXCR, giving one entry per CDR3 protein. The data show roughly 71,000 distinct CDR3 sequences, with over 7% seen just once and about 2% held by the top ten. As for time point: blood at routine non-recurrence follow-up after resection. Sequencing covered unsorted whole RNA taken from tumor, nontumor lung or frozen PBMC.

The material sequenced was PBMCs, taken at follow-up. The rearrangement uses TRBV14 and TRBJ2-6, with D possibly being TRBD2 (6 bases). The receptor comes from a female donor with early-stage non-small cell lung cancer. This CDR3 reads CASSQVGGSGANVLTF. CDR3 in DNA: TGTGCCAGCAGCCAAGTAGGAGGGTCTGGGGCCAACGTCCTGACTTTC.